Listed below are T cell receptor beta chains from one sample, sequenced in a study of blood T cell repertoires in COVID-19. Assay used: immunoSEQ multiplex PCR; TCRdb lists only in-frame clones, some missing. This table has roughly 400,000 clones, nearly 90% appearing once. The specimen sequenced was PBMCs or T cells enriched from blood (not recorded which). These receptors originate from a woman aged 18-35 years who had been exposed to COVID-19. Both conserved end residues are part of each CDR3. D genes are given only for firm matches. Only some rows state a clone size, as once, few, many or a class for expanded clones.

>.|.|TRBJ2-1|TRBV6-4
TGTGCCAGCAGTGGTAGCGACCACAATGAGCAGTTCTTC
CASSGSDHNEQFF
>.|TRBD1|TRBJ1-2|TRBV18
TGTGCCAGCTCACCACCCCGGGACAGGGGTACTGGCTACACCTTC
CASSPPRDRGTGYTF
>.|TRBD2|TRBJ2-1|TRBV5-5
TGTGCCAGCAGCCTGACTAGCGGGGCCAACAATGAGCAGTTCTTC
CASSLTSGANNEQFF
>.|.|TRBJ2-1|TRBV6-5
TGTGCCAGCAGTTTTAGGCGGAGGGTCAATGAGCAGTTCTTC
CASSFRRRVNEQFF
>.|TRBD1|TRBJ1-2|TRBV25-1
TGTGCCAGCAGTGAATCCCACAGGGGGGTTGGCTACACCTTC
CASSESHRGVGYTF
>.|.|TRBJ2-1|TRBV5-4
TGTGCCGCCGCGGTTACCTACAATGAGCAGTTCTTC
CAAAVTYNEQFF
>.|TRBD2|TRBJ2-7|TRBV9
TGTGCCAGCAGCGTAGAGTTGGGGGGGTACGAGCAGTACTTC
CASSVELGGYEQYF
>once|TRBD1|TRBJ2-1|TRBV6-5
TGTGCCAGCCGACAGGGGTTAGGCTCCTACAATGAGCAGTTCTTC
CASRQGLGSYNEQFF
>.|.|TRBJ1-3|TRBV28
TGTGCCAGCAGTTCAACGGGACTCGGAAACACCATATATTTT
CASSSTGLGNTIYF
>.|TRBD1|TRBJ1-4|TRBV5-4
TGTGCCAGCAGCTGGAGGGGGCAGCCTAATGAAAAACTGTTTTTT
CASSWRGQPNEKLFF
>.|.|TRBJ2-7|TRBV7-9
TGTGCCAGCAGTCGCCACAGTGCCGGGGACTACGAGCAGTACTTC
CASSRHSAGDYEQYF
>.|.|TRBJ2-2|TRBV28
TGTGCCAGCAAGAGGGGGGGTAACACCGGGGAGCTGTTTTTT
CASKRGGNTGELFF
>.|TRBD1|TRBJ2-2|TRBV24-1
TGTGCCACCAGTGATGTATGGGGACAGGGGAACACCGGGGAGCTGTTTTTT
CATSDVWGQGNTGELFF
>once|.|TRBJ2-3|TRBV19
TGTGCCAGTAGTACGCGAGGGGATACGCAGTATTTT
CASSTRGDTQYF
>.|.|TRBJ1-5|TRBV11-2
TGTGCCAGCAGCCAAACCATCGCCGGGACACCCAGCAATCAGCCCCAGCATTTT
CASSQTIAGTPSNQPQHF
>.|.|TRBJ1-2|TRBV4-1
TGCGCCAGCAGCCAAGCATTCAGCGACTATGGCTACACCTTC
CASSQAFSDYGYTF
>.|TRBD1|TRBJ1-6|TRBV28
TGTGCCAGCAACAGAAGAGGACAGGGAAATTCACCCCTCCACTTT
CASNRRGQGNSPLHF
>.|.|TRBJ2-7|TRBV7-6
TGTGCCAGCAGCTTAAGCGGCAGGGGCTACGAGCAGTACTTC
CASSLSGRGYEQYF
>.|.|TRBJ2-7|TRBV11-2
TGTGCCAGCAGCTTTTCCGGGGGGCTCTACGAGCAGTACTTC
CASSFSGGLYEQYF
>.|.|TRBJ1-2|TRBV30
TGTGCCTGGAGTCAACAGGGTTATGGCTACACCTTC
CAWSQQGYGYTF